This T cell receptor beta chain was obtained from a study of T cells in Graves' hyperthyroidism and ophthalmopathy. It was RNA transcripts that yielded the amplified TCR beta CDR3 regions. Initially, a first-round RT-PCR of the TCR CDR3 employed the HTBI primer set. TCRdb ran MiXCR on the multiplex PCR reads and lists one entry per CDR3 protein. The data contain hundreds of thousands of distinct CDR3 sequences, 46% of them seen just once; the ten biggest clones take up about 7.8%. The length of the CDR3 is 14 residues. Germline V gives CDR1 DFQATT, CDR2 SNEGSKA (reference sequence). V lost 5 bases, J lost 4 bases, and 15 bases lay in between. This clonotype was detected only a few times.

The sequence was obtained from a woman under 30 with Graves' hyperthyroidism. V is TRBV20-1 and J is TRBJ1-3, with D possibly TRBD1 on 5 matching bases. Source material: peripheral blood or thyroid tissue (not recorded which). For the CDR3, the DNA is TGCAGTGCTCCCCTTAGGGACGGCGGAAACACCATATATTTT. It translates to CSAPLRDGGNTIYF.